Each of the 15 T cell receptor beta chains below was sequenced from the same sample in a study of blood T cell repertoires in COVID-19. TCRdb's table, derived via immunoSEQ multiplex PCR, lists solely in-frame clones and lacks some. The top ten hold more than 9% of the sample, which has some 200,000 clones, around four fifths seen once. The sequenced material came from peripheral blood. All receptors derive from a woman of 80 years or more with COVID-19, enrolled during active disease.

This sequence joins TRBV6-5 and TRBJ2-6; D unresolved. CDR1 is MNHEY and CDR2 is SVGAGI in the germline V gene. Trimming shortened V by 4 bases and J by 1 base, and 2 bases separated the two germline ends. The CDR3 totals 13 residues. Here the CDR3 DNA reads TGTGCCAGCAGTTCATCTGGGGCCAACGTCCTGACTTTC. Its protein product is CASSSSGANVLTF.

V is TRBV9 and J is TRBJ2-1; 7 bases agree with TRBD2. The length of the CDR3 is 15 residues. Looked up from germline, CDR1 is SGDLS and CDR2 is YYNGEE. V was clipped by 2 bases and J by 10 bases; unmatched bases: 12. The CDR3 protein is CASSVGTTNFREQFF. CDR3 bases: TGTGCCAGCAGCGTCGGGACTACCAATTTCCGCGAGCAGTTCTTC.

In the case of this clone: Other DNA sequences in the sample encode the same CDR3. The CDR3 DNA reads as TGTGCCAGTAGTATAGGGGGACAGGGCAATCAGCCCCAGCATTTT. It codes for CASSIGGQGNQPQHF. The V gene is TRBV19, the J gene TRBJ1-5, with 8 bases fitting TRBD1. The ends lost 1 base at V and 2 bases at J; junction bases unmatched: 1. This CDR3 has 15 residues. Germline values: CDR1 LNHDA, CDR2 SQIVND (reference sequence).

The gene calls are TRBV29-1 and TRBJ2-1; 8 nucleotides match TRBD1. The V gene's germline CDR1 is SQVTM and CDR2 ANQGSEA. The CDR3 is 15 amino acids. V lost 4 bases, J lost 3 bases, and 8 bases stayed unmatched. The CDR3 loop is CSVAQNTGGYNEQFF. CDR3 coding DNA: TGCAGCGTTGCCCAGAACACAGGGGGCTACAATGAGCAGTTCTTC.

This clone occurred once. The chain couples TRBV3-1 (or the pseudogene TRBV3-2) to TRBJ1-1; TRBD1 agrees at 7 bases. This CDR3 is 16 amino acids long. Per the germline V gene, CDR1 is LGHDT and CDR2 is YNNKEL (reference sequence). Trimming at V came to 3 bases and at J to 7 bases, leaving 14 bases not matched to a gene. CDR3 DNA: TGTGCCAGCAGCCAGACTAGGGGGCCCTACACTGGTGAAGCTTTCTTT. Protein sequence: CASSQTRGPYTGEAFF.

This clone came up a few times. The gene calls are TRBV7-9 and TRBJ1-4; D possibly corresponds to TRBD1 (6 bases). This CDR3 has 13 residues. The germline V gene has CDR1 SEHNR and CDR2 FQNEAQ (reference sequence). V was pared by 5 bases and J by 8 bases, with 12 bases between. CDR3 in amino acids: CASSLGGQEKLFF. Written as DNA, the CDR3 is TGTGCCAGCAGCCTAGGGGGACAAGAAAAACTGTTTTTT.

The V call is TRBV28, the J call TRBJ2-7, with 7 bases aligning to TRBD1. The CDR3 spans 16 residues. Germline values: CDR1 MDHEN, CDR2 SYDVKM. Trimming took 4 bases from V and 1 from J; bases not matched to a gene: 10. The CDR3 region has the DNA TGTGCCAGCAGTTCCGCGACAGGGCGTACATCCTACGAGCAGTACTTC. The encoded protein is CASSSATGRTSYEQYF.

This chain joins TRBV18 and TRBJ1-1, with D unclear. The CDR3 runs 15 residues. Germline CDR1 and CDR2: KGHSH and LQKENI. V gave up 2 bases and J gave up 3 bases, with 13 bases separating them. The CDR3 coding sequence is TGTGCCAGCTCACCAGGCAGCGCGGCGGACACTGAAGCTTTCTTT. Translated, it gives CASSPGSAADTEAFF.

V and J are TRBV20-1 and TRBJ2-7; D is perhaps TRBD2 (5 bases). CDR1 is DFQATT, CDR2 SNEGSKA, per germline (reference sequence). Deletions cut 6 bases from V and 4 bases from J, with 10 bases between. This CDR3 has 11 amino acids. The CDR3 spells CSAEGGYEQYF. CDR3 nucleotide sequence: TGCAGTGCCGAGGGTGGTTACGAGCAGTACTTC.

This clone was detected only a few times. This chain links TRBV30 with TRBJ1-2; 7 bases are a match to TRBD1. Germline V lookup: CDR1 GTSNPN, CDR2 SVGIG (reference sequence). V dropped 0 bases and J dropped 7; count of bases not matched to a gene: 5. This CDR3 is 13 amino acids long. For the CDR3, the DNA is TGTGCCTGGAGTGTAGGGACAGTAAGTGGCTACACCTTC. The encoded protein is CAWSVGTVSGYTF.

This chain connects TRBV4-3 to TRBJ2-4; no clear D gene. CDR3 length: 15 residues. With 0 bases removed from V and 2 bases from J, the gap between germline ends came to 8 bases. In germline, CDR1 is LGHNA, CDR2 YSLEER. The CDR3 loop reads CASSQEGSSKNIQYF. The CDR3 DNA reads TGCGCCAGCAGCCAAGAGGGCAGCTCCAAAAACATTCAGTACTTC.

This rearrangement joins TRBV16 to TRBJ2-1; TRBD1 agrees at 7 bases. There are 14 residues in the CDR3. Trimming cost V 6 bases and J 6 bases; bases outside gene matches: 8. Germline loops: CDR1 KGHSY, CDR2 FQNENV. CDR3 protein: CASSSGQWINEQFF. CDR3 DNA: TGTGCCAGCAGTTCGGGACAGTGGATCAATGAGCAGTTCTTC.

The chain uses TRBV28 and TRBJ1-3, with TRBD1 as a possible D gene (5 bases). CDR1 MDHEN and CDR2 SYDVKM come from the germline V gene. The CDR3 is 16 amino acids. V was shortened by 7 bases and J by 0 bases, with 16 bases between the two germline ends. For the CDR3, the DNA is TGTGCCAGCACTCAGGGTCTTCCGGGCTCTGGAAACACCATATATTTT. Translation: CASTQGLPGSGNTIYF.

The genes are TRBV29-1 and TRBJ2-7; 9 bases match TRBD1. V trimming: 4 bases; J trimming: 2 bases; junction bases outside the gene matches: 6. This CDR3 contains 14 residues. Germline CDR1 SQVTM, CDR2 ANQGSEA. The CDR3: CSVATGTGPYEQYF. The CDR3, as DNA: TGCAGCGTTGCAACCGGGACAGGGCCCTACGAGCAGTACTTC.

The rearrangement joins TRBV5-1 to TRBJ2-1; 8 positions agree with TRBD1. This CDR3 spans 15 amino acids. With V trimmed by 5 bases and J by 6 bases, 10 bases remained unmatched. In germline, CDR1 is SGHRS, CDR2 YFSETQ. The CDR3 bases are TGCGCCAGCAGTCCGGTCCCAGGGGGCGGCAATGAGCAGTTCTTC. Its translation: CASSPVPGGGNEQFF.